This is a list of T cell receptor beta chains from one sample in a study of tumor-infiltrating lymphocytes in localized non-small cell lung cancer. Assay: immunoSEQ multiplex PCR; the TCRdb copy retains only in-frame clones and omits some. The sample lists tens of thousands of clones; approximately 80% were seen once. The sample comprised lung tumor tissue. These receptors were collected from a human donor with non-small cell lung cancer. CDR3s include the opening cysteine and the closing phenylalanine or tryptophan. A D gene is named only where the DNA matches it firmly. Clone size is not always given. Where it is, it says once, few, many or a class for expanded clones.

abundance,v_gene,j_gene,d_gene,CDR3nt,CDR3aa
NA,TRBV9,TRBJ1-1,NA,TGTGCCAGCAGCTTCCAGGGGAACACTGAAGCTTTCTTT,CASSFQGNTEAFF
once,TRBV7-2,TRBJ2-5,NA,TGTGCCAGCAGCCAAACCGCGGACAGAAAAGAGACCCAGTACTTC,CASSQTADRKETQYF
NA,TRBV29-1,TRBJ2-7,TRBD2,TGCAGCGTTCGGGAGGTAAAGTACGAGCAGTACTTC,CSVREVKYEQYF
NA,TRBV7-6,TRBJ2-3,NA,TGTGCCAGCAGAGCCCATACTAGCACAGATACGCAGTATTTT,CASRAHTSTDTQYF
few,TRBV5-7,TRBJ2-7,TRBD1,TGTGCCAGCAGCTTGGACAGGGGATCCTACGAGCAGTACTTC,CASSLDRGSYEQYF
NA,TRBV30,TRBJ2-2,TRBD2,TGTGCCTGGAGTGTAGGTCCGGGAGGGAACACCGGGGAGCTGTTTTTT,CAWSVGPGGNTGELFF
NA,TRBV4-3,TRBJ2-1,TRBD2,TGCGCCAGCAGCCAAGATCGGTTCGGGACTAGCGGGAGGGGCTGGTACAATGAGCAGTTCTTC,CASSQDRFGTSGRGWYNEQFF
NA,TRBV12-5,TRBJ2-7,NA,TGTGCTAGTGGTTTGGACCGTACGGATAAGGACATTTCATGGCTTGAAAAGAACTACGAGCAGTACTTC,CASGLDRTDKDISWLEKNYEQYF
NA,TRBV6-5,TRBJ1-2,NA,TGTGCCAGCAGTTACTCGGGGCAGGGGTGGGGCTACACCTTC,CASSYSGQGWGYTF
once,TRBV7-2,TRBJ2-3,TRBD2,TGTGCCAGCAGCTCCATAGCGGGAGGCCCAAGGGATACGCAGTATTTT,CASSSIAGGPRDTQYF
NA,TRBV16,TRBJ2-7,NA,TGTGCCAGCAGCCAAAGATTTAGGACAGTTTCCTACGAGCAGTACTTC,CASSQRFRTVSYEQYF
NA,TRBV2,TRBJ1-3,TRBD1,TGTGCCAGCAGTGGGACAGGGTATTCCTCCATATATTTT,CASSGTGYSSIYF
NA,TRBV11-2,TRBJ2-7,NA,TGTGCCAGCAGCTCGCAAGGTCGCCGGGAGTACTTC,CASSSQGRREYF
NA,TRBV5-1,TRBJ1-1,NA,TGCGCCAGCAGTGATTTCAGTAGCACTGAAGCTTTCTTT,CASSDFSSTEAFF
NA,TRBV6-1,TRBJ1-4,TRBD1,TGTGCCAGCAGTTCGACAGGGTATAAACTGTTTTTT,CASSSTGYKLFF
NA,TRBV29-1,TRBJ2-7,NA,TGCAGCGTTGAAGGGGGTCGCGAGCAGTACTTC,CSVEGGREQYF
NA,TRBV4-1,TRBJ2-3,NA,TGCGCCAGCAGCCTGGGATGGGGGTTGGCAGATACGCAGTATTTT,CASSLGWGLADTQYF
NA,TRBV15,TRBJ1-4,NA,TGTGCCACCAGCAGAATAGAAAAACTGTTTTTT,CATSRIEKLFF
NA,TRBV6-5,TRBJ1-5,NA,TGTGCCAGCAGACGCAGGGAGGGGCAGCCCCAGCATTTT,CASRRREGQPQHF
NA,TRBV6-1,TRBJ2-7,NA,TGTGCCAGCAGGCGACAGGCCGATTCCTACGAGCAGTACTTC,CASRRQADSYEQYF
few,TRBV9,TRBJ2-1,TRBD2,TGTGCCAGCAGCGTAGCGCCAACTAGCGGGTTCAATGAGCAGTTCTTC,CASSVAPTSGFNEQFF
NA,TRBV5-1,TRBJ1-1,NA,TGCGCCAGCAGCTCCGGTTGGACTGAAGCTTTCTTT,CASSSGWTEAFF
NA,TRBV27,TRBJ2-6,NA,TGTGCCAGCAGCTCCACTTCTGGGGCCAACGTCCTGACTTTC,CASSSTSGANVLTF
NA,TRBV7-2,TRBJ2-1,NA,TGTGCCAGCAGCTTCGCAGGGGTGGTCGGGTTCTTC,CASSFAGVVGFF
NA,TRBV11-2,TRBJ2-3,TRBD2,TGTGCCAGCAGCCCCAGCGGGAGGTTTAAAGATACGCAGTATTTT,CASSPSGRFKDTQYF
NA,TRBV10-1,TRBJ2-2,NA,TGCGCCAGCAGTAGGCAGGGAGTCACCGGGGAGCTGTTTTTT,CASSRQGVTGELFF
NA,TRBV27,TRBJ2-7,NA,TGTGCCAGCAGTTTAGAGCTCAACCGGCACGAGCAGTACTTC,CASSLELNRHEQYF
NA,TRBV6-1,TRBJ1-1,TRBD1,TGTGCCAGCAGTGGTACAGGGGACACTGAAGCTTTCTTT,CASSGTGDTEAFF
NA,TRBV10-1,TRBJ2-7,NA,TGCGCCAGCAGTGAGTGGGTAGGACCCTCCGAGCAGTACTTC,CASSEWVGPSEQYF
NA,TRBV30,TRBJ1-1,NA,TGTGCCTGGAGAGAGGACGGACAAGCTTTCTTT,CAWREDGQAFF
NA,TRBV6-6,TRBJ2-2,NA,TGTGCCAGCAGGAGGGGGGAGCTGTTTTTT,CASRRGELFF
NA,TRBV7-9,TRBJ1-1,NA,TGTGCCAGCAGCTTAGATCTTGACATGAACACTGAAGCTTTCTTT,CASSLDLDMNTEAFF
NA,TRBV16,TRBJ1-1,TRBD1,TGTGCCAGCAGCCAAATCAGGGGGCAGGCTTTCTTT,CASSQIRGQAFF
NA,TRBV9,TRBJ1-1,NA,TGTGCCAGCTCCGTTGGGACTTACTCCGGTGGAACTGAAGCTTTCTTT,CASSVGTYSGGTEAFF
NA,TRBV9,TRBJ2-2,TRBD1,TGTGCCAGCAGCGCGGGGGACAGGGGGTTCACCGGGGAGCTGTTTTTT,CASSAGDRGFTGELFF
NA,TRBV7-2,TRBJ1-2,NA,TGTGCCAGCAGCTTAGCCACAGCATGGGTCCCTGACTATGGCTACACCTTC,CASSLATAWVPDYGYTF
NA,TRBV19,TRBJ2-2,NA,TGTGCCAGTCGACCAACATACACCGGGGAGCTGTTTTTT,CASRPTYTGELFF
few,TRBV2,TRBJ1-1,NA,TGTGCCAGCAGTGGACAGGTGCGGGACACTGAAGCTTTCTTT,CASSGQVRDTEAFF
once,TRBV6-5,TRBJ1-1,TRBD1,TGTGCCAGCAGATCGGACAGGGCGTCATCCACTGAAGCTTTCTTT,CASRSDRASSTEAFF
once,TRBV11-3,TRBJ2-7,TRBD2,TGTGCCAGCAGCCCTAGCGGGAGATCCGAGCAGTACTTC,CASSPSGRSEQYF
NA,TRBV19,TRBJ2-7,NA,TGTGCCAGTAGTATCGGGGCAGGGAACTACGAGCAGTACTTC,CASSIGAGNYEQYF